The 13 T cell receptor beta chains given below trace back to one sample, sequenced in a study of T cells in Graves' hyperthyroidism and ophthalmopathy. The CDR3 regions of TCR beta were amplified from RNA transcripts. Researchers ran a first-round RT-PCR on the TCR CDR3 using the HTBI primer set. TCRdb re-called the multiplex PCR reads with MiXCR, one entry per CDR3 protein. The sample shows hundreds of thousands of distinct CDR3 sequences, roughly 14% of them seen only once. Sequenced input: blood. All receptors derive from a man in his late teens or twenties with Graves' ophthalmopathy.

This clonotype has at least ten counts. This chain links TRBV5-5 with TRBJ2-3, with a tentative D call TRBD1 (6 bases). The germline gives CDR1 SGHKS, CDR2 YYEKEE (reference sequence). The germline V and J ends were trimmed by 2 bases and 1 base, with 20 bases remaining between them. This CDR3 is 18 amino acids long. This CDR3 reads CASSFLARGFEGTDTQYF. The CDR3 DNA sequence: TGTGCCAGCAGCTTCCTGGCTAGGGGGTTTGAGGGCACAGATACGCAGTATTTT.

This clonotype has more than one count but fewer than ten. Mismatch with germline at one junction end may stem from a read error. The gene calls are TRBV12-3 or TRBV12-4 and TRBJ2-1, with unresolved D. The CDR3 spans 13 residues. The CDR3 DNA follows: TGTGCCAGCAGTTTCGAGGCTTACAATGAGCGGTTCTTC. Encoded protein: CASSFEAYNERFF.

This clonotype has just a few counts. V usage is TRBV12-3 or TRBV12-4 and J usage is TRBJ2-1; maybe TRBD2 (5 bases). The CDR3 has 14 amino acids. The V end was cut by 7 bases, the J end by 1 base, with 11 bases between. The CDR3 reads CASTKGESYNEQFF. The CDR3 bases are TGTGCCAGCACCAAGGGAGAGTCCTACAATGAGCAGTTCTTC.

This clonotype was observed many times. The chain uses TRBV6-5 and TRBJ2-7; D tentatively reads TRBD1 or TRBD2 (6 bases each). The CDR3 extends over 15 amino acids. Germline CDR1 MNHEY, CDR2 SVGAGI. V was pared by 0 bases and J by 3 bases, with 12 bases between. The CDR3 DNA is TGTGCCAGCAGTTACTCGACGGGGGCTTACTACGAGCAGTACTTC. Protein sequence: CASSYSTGAYYEQYF.

J is TRBJ1-3 and V is TRBV6-5; the D is unclear. Germline values: CDR1 MNHEY, CDR2 SVGAGI. Trimming cost V 2 bases and J 0 bases, with 5 bases left between them. This CDR3 region has 14 residues. In nucleotides, the CDR3 is TGTGCCAGCAGTTACGCGGTCTCTGGAAACACCATATATTTT. It translates to CASSYAVSGNTIYF.

The chain employs TRBV27 and TRBJ2-1; D could derive from TRBD1 or TRBD2 (5 bases each). V was cut by 0 bases and J by 4 bases, with 10 bases left in between. CDR1 is MNHEY, CDR2 SMNVEV, per germline (reference sequence). The CDR3 is 15 amino acids. This CDR3 is CASSLSLAGYNEQFF. CDR3 sequence (DNA): TGTGCCAGCAGTTTATCTCTAGCAGGGTACAATGAGCAGTTCTTC.

This clonotype was counted many times. The chain combines TRBV2 with TRBJ2-1; D not resolved. With 8 bases removed from V and 0 bases from J, the gap between germline ends came to 17 bases. CDR1 and CDR2 from the germline V gene are SNHLY and FYNNEI. CDR3 size: 16 residues. The CDR3 is CASLVHVASSYNEQFF. CDR3 nucleotides: TGTGCCAGCCTGGTCCACGTGGCGAGCTCCTACAATGAGCAGTTCTTC.

The sample holds a few counts of this clonotype. This chain joins TRBV5-1 and TRBJ1-3; 7 bases align to TRBD1. CDR3 length equals 16 residues. Germline-derived CDR1 and CDR2 are SGHRS and YFSETQ. V shed 0 bases, J shed 0 bases, and the junction held 3 bases outside the gene matches. The CDR3 sequence is CASSLAGTDSGNTIYF. The CDR3 DNA is TGCGCCAGCAGCTTGGCCGGGACAGACTCTGGAAACACCATATATTTT.

This clonotype occurred many times. V usage is TRBV7-9 and J usage is TRBJ2-7; TRBD2 matches at 9 bases. Trimming cost V 5 bases and J 2 bases; bases outside gene matches: 10. The CDR3 consists of 16 residues. Germline loops: CDR1 SEHNR, CDR2 FQNEAQ (reference sequence). In nucleotides, the CDR3 is TGTGCCAGCAGCCCCGGGACTAGCATGTTTCCCTACGAGCAGTACTTC. It yields the protein CASSPGTSMFPYEQYF.

This clonotype was counted at least ten times. The CDR3, as DNA: TGTGCCAGCAGTTTCGTCCCCGGGGAAGCTTTCTTT. It specifies CASSFVPGEAFF. This chain connects TRBV12-3 or TRBV12-4 to TRBJ1-1, with D unresolved. With 3 bases removed from V and 8 bases from J, the gap between germline ends came to 10 bases. The CDR3 consists of 12 residues.

The sample holds many counts of this clonotype. The chain carries TRBV5-1 and TRBJ2-1, with D perhaps matching TRBD2 (5 bases). This CDR3 contains 15 residues. Germline CDR1 SGHRS, CDR2 YFSETQ. The ends were cut back, 0 bases at V and 4 bases at J, with 11 bases in the middle. Here the CDR3 DNA reads TGCGCCAGCAGCTTGGGAGGTAGGACTTACAATGAGCAGTTCTTC. It is translated as CASSLGGRTYNEQFF.

This clonotype was observed many times. The chain joins TRBV27 to TRBJ2-4; the match to TRBD1 covers 8 bases. Germline V gives CDR1 MNHEY, CDR2 SMNVEV (reference sequence). V was pared by 3 bases and J by 6 bases, with 4 bases of the junction left unmatched. The CDR3 is 14 residues long. CDR3 coding DNA: TGTGCCAGCAGTTTTTCAGGGGGCCCAAACATTCAGTACTTC. Translation gives CASSFSGGPNIQYF.

This clonotype appeared a few times. The chain employs TRBV24-1 and TRBJ2-3; the match to TRBD2 covers 9 bases. This CDR3 has 16 residues. V trimming: 3 bases; J trimming: 5 bases; junction bases outside the gene matches: 8. The germline CDR1 and CDR2 sequences are KGHDR and SFDVKD. For the CDR3, the DNA is TGTGCCACCAGTGATCCCCTAAGCGGGGGGAGAGATACGCAGTATTTT. This translates into CATSDPLSGGRDTQYF.